This TCR beta chain came from a study of response to subunit inactivated influenza vaccine (dated by TCRdb to 2017 to 2018). At the level of the whole study: Deep quantitative T cell receptor repertoire profiling was used in the study to track responses to a trivalent subunit inactivated influenza vaccine.

Based on the germline V gene, the CDR1 and CDR2 sequences are MNHEY and SVGAGI. V is shortened by 1 base, J by 3 bases, and the region joining them spans 9 bases. The CDR3 goes from the cysteine to the phenylalanine over 14 residues. The entry retains the CDR3 DNA only, 42 bases that are in frame from base 1. What the authors observed across the whole study: It was suggested by the authors that each seasonal influenza vaccination may recruit only a limited number of new T cells.

This clonotype was counted a few times. It has no known antigen specificity. No per-base quality is available; no much larger clone lies one base away. The library came from RT-PCR. TCRdb records Illumina HiSeq 2500 as the sequencer. TCRdb trimmed the raw reads at Q25, called clones with MiXCR and kept productive beta chains. Rows merge per CDR3 protein into single entries with the most common DNA and genes. The sample table holds 250,000 to 350,000 distinct CDR3 sequences, of which 20% to 25% were seen once. 10% of the sample rests with the top ten. The input for sequencing was PBMCs from blood, taken about 20 months after vaccination. The rearrangement joined TRBV6-5 to TRBJ1-2; TRBD1 is a possible D gene, resting on 6 matching bases. The source is a man between 50 and 69 years old who received an inactivated influenza vaccine. Donor details come from another sample of the same person, matched by shared clones. Here is the DNA: TGTGCCAGCAGTTACTGGGAGGGGGACTATGGCTACACCTTC. This is translated as CASSYWEGDYGYTF.